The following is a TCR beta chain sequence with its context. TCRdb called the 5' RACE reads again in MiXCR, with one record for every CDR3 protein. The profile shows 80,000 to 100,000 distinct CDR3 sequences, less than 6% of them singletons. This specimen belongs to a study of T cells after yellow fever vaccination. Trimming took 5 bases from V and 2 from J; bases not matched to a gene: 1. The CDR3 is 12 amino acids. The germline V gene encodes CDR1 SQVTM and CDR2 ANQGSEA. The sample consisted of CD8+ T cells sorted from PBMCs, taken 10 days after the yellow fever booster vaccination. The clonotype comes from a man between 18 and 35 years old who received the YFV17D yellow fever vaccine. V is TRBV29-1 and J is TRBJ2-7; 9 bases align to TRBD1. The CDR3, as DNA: TGCAGCGTTAGGACAGGGGCCTACGAGCAGTACTTC. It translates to CSVRTGAYEQYF.